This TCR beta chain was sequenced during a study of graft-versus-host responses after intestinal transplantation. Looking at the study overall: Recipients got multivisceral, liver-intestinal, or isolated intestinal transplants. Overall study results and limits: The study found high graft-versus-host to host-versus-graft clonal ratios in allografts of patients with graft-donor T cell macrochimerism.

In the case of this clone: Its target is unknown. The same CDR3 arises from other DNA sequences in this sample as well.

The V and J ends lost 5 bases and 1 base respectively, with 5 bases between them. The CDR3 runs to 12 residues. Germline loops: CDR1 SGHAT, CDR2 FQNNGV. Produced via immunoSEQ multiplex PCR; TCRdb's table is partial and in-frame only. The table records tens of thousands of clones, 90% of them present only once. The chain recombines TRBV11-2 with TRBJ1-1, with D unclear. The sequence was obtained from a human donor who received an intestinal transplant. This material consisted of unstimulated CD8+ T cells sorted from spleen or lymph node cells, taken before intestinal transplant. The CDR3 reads CASSLRNTEAFF. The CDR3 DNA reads TGTGCCAGCAGCCTAAGGAACACTGAAGCTTTCTTT.